The 14 T cell receptor beta chains reported below all come from one sample, sequenced in a study of cytomegalovirus exposure and HLA in healthy donors. Profiled with immunoSEQ multiplex PCR; TCRdb holds only in-frame clones, not every one. This sample has some 110,000 clones, with less than 90% found just once. The source material was PBMCs. All receptors derive from a woman between 18 and 30 years old in good health and CMV-seropositive.

The chain uses TRBV19 and TRBJ1-1; TRBD1 might be the D (5 bases). CDR3 size: 14 residues. Trimming took off 1 base at V and 1 base at J, with 7 bases between the two ends. Germline CDR1 LNHDA, CDR2 SQIVND (reference sequence). In DNA, the CDR3 is TGTGCCAGTAGTATAGCAGGGAAGAACACTGAAGCTTTCTTT. It codes for CASSIAGKNTEAFF.

This clone came up once. The chain employs TRBV6-1 and TRBJ2-7; 7 nucleotides align to TRBD2. CDR1 is MNHNS and CDR2 is SASEGT in the germline V gene. With V trimmed by 0 bases and J by 2 bases, 1 base remained unmatched. There are 14 residues in the CDR3. The CDR3 DNA is TGTGCCAGCAGTGAAGCACGGGGGGCCTACGAGCAGTACGTC. The encoded protein is CASSEARGAYEQYV.

This sequence joins TRBV19 and TRBJ2-7, with 7 bases identical to TRBD1. J was trimmed by 2 bases and V by 5 bases; bases with no gene match: 9. Per the germline V gene, CDR1 is LNHDA and CDR2 is SQIVND (reference sequence). The CDR3 is 15 amino acids. CDR3 DNA sequence: TGTGCCAGTAGTTTCGCTACCGGGACAGCCTACGAGCAGTACTTC. Its translation is CASSFATGTAYEQYF.

This chain links TRBV9 with TRBJ2-1, with D possibly matching TRBD1 (6 bases). CDR3 length: 16 residues. Germline CDR1 is SGDLS and CDR2 is YYNGEE. V was clipped by 3 bases and J by 4 bases, with 17 bases between them. Written as DNA, the CDR3 is TGTGCCAGCAGCGCGACAGGACGGTCGGGATACAATGAGCAGTTCTTC. This translates into CASSATGRSGYNEQFF.

Worth noting for this clone: The sample contains more than one DNA sequence encoding this CDR3. This chain links TRBV6-5 with TRBJ1-6; TRBD1 aligns across 9 bases. CDR1 is MNHEY and CDR2 is SVGAGI in the germline V gene. V lost 0 bases to trimming and J lost 7 bases; unmatched junction nucleotides: 4. This CDR3 is built from 16 residues. CDR3: CASSYSGTGRNSPLHF. Here the CDR3 DNA reads TGTGCCAGCAGTTACTCCGGGACAGGGCGAAATTCACCCCTCCACTTT.

This clone was seen only a few times. V is TRBV7-2 and J is TRBJ1-6; D gene unclear. The V gene's germline CDR1 is SGHTA and CDR2 FQGNSA. V dropped 7 bases and J dropped 8 bases, with 15 bases sitting between them. The CDR3 covers 14 residues. CDR3 region: CASTLSGVDSPLHF. In DNA form, the CDR3 reads TGTGCCAGCACCCTCTCCGGGGTGGATTCACCCCTCCACTTT.

The rearrangement joins TRBV7-2 to TRBJ1-2; TRBD1 matches 8 bases. J lost 4 bases, V lost 2 bases, and 6 bases had no gene match. The germline V gene has CDR1 SGHTA and CDR2 FQGNSA. This CDR3 spans 15 amino acids. CDR3 region: CASSLLDRDPYGYTF. CDR3 bases: TGTGCCAGCAGCTTACTGGACAGGGATCCCTATGGCTACACCTTC.

J is TRBJ1-4 and V is TRBV2; TRBD1 agrees at 7 bases. The CDR3 totals 14 residues. Germline CDR1 SNHLY, CDR2 FYNNEI. The V gene end was trimmed by 6 bases and the J gene end by 8 bases; junction bases not matched to a gene: 9. CDR3 bases: TGTGCCAGCAGGTGGAGACAGGGAGGCGAAAAACTGTTTTTT. Its protein product is CASRWRQGGEKLFF.

The chain joins TRBV28 to TRBJ1-6; 10 positions match TRBD1. Per germline, CDR1 MDHEN and CDR2 SYDVKM. With V trimmed by 6 bases and J by 12 bases, 11 bases remained unmatched. This CDR3 comprises 15 residues. The CDR3 reads CASRSGTGALGPLHF. CDR3 in DNA: TGTGCCAGCAGGTCCGGGACAGGGGCTTTGGGACCCCTCCACTTT. Looking up the rest from reference TRBV28 and TRBJ1-6 gives the full variable domain: DVKVTQSSRYLVKRTGEKVFLECVQDMDHENMFWYRQDPGLGLRLIYFSYDVKMKEKGDIPEGYSVSREKKERFSLILESASTNQTSMYLCASRSGTGALGPLHFGNGTRLTVT.

CDR3 sequence: CASSSMTRQETQYF. In DNA form, the CDR3 reads TGTGCCAGCAGCTCTATGACCAGGCAAGAGACCCAGTACTTC. The V call is TRBV5-4, the J call TRBJ2-5; D is unclear. Per the germline V gene, CDR1 is SGHNT and CDR2 is YYREEE (reference sequence). This CDR3 is built from 14 residues. V dropped 3 bases and J dropped 2 bases, with 11 bases sitting between them.

This chain links TRBV19 with TRBJ1-5; 9 bases fit TRBD1. J was trimmed by 2 bases and V by 2 bases; bases with no gene match: 1. Germline V lookup: CDR1 LNHDA, CDR2 SQIVND (reference sequence). This CDR3 contains 15 residues. The CDR3 protein is CASSITGGGNQPQHF. CDR3 in DNA: TGTGCCAGTAGTATAACAGGGGGCGGCAATCAGCCCCAGCATTTT.

CDR3 sequence reads: CASSPRGGPDTGELFF. CDR3 DNA sequence: TGTGCCAGCAGTCCGCGGGGGGGCCCTGACACCGGGGAGCTGTTTTTT. The genes are TRBV6-4 and TRBJ2-2; 9 nucleotides line up with TRBD2. V shed 5 bases and J 3 bases; nucleotides not matched to a gene: 7. CDR1 MRHNA and CDR2 SNTAGT come from the germline V gene. This CDR3 comprises 16 residues.

V is TRBV18 and J is TRBJ1-2; 8 nucleotides line up with TRBD1. The CDR3 is made up of 18 amino acids. The junction had 15 bases not matched to a gene; V was cut back by 2 bases and J by 4 bases. The germline gives CDR1 KGHSH, CDR2 LQKENI. The CDR3 sequence is CASSPEVTATGAIYGYTF. CDR3 DNA: TGTGCCAGCTCACCAGAAGTTACCGCGACAGGGGCCATCTATGGCTACACCTTC. Supplemented by reference TRBV18 and TRBJ1-2, the full variable domain reads NAGVMQNPRHLVRRRGQEARLRCSPMKGHSHVYWYRQLPEEGLKFMVYLQKENIIDESGMPKERFSAEFPKEGPSILRIQQVVRGDSAAYFCASSPEVTATGAIYGYTFGSGTRLTVV.

J is TRBJ1-4 and V is TRBV19, with D perhaps TRBD1 (6 bases). The germline V gene has CDR1 LNHDA and CDR2 SQIVND (reference sequence). CDR3 length equals 19 residues. V was cut by 2 bases and J by 0 bases, with 19 bases left in between. The CDR3 coding sequence is TGTGCCAGTAGTATATGGGGGACACGCTACCCCGCAACTAATGAAAAACTGTTTTTT. It codes for CASSIWGTRYPATNEKLFF.